A selection of T cell receptor beta chains follows, all from one sample in a study of T cell responses to AZD1222 COVID-19 vaccine. Repertoires were generated with immunoSEQ multiplex PCR, while TCRdb's copy carries only in-frame clones and drops some. The table records 140,000 to 150,000 clones, about 90% of them present only once. This specimen was peripheral blood, taken 28 days after the second AZD1222 dose. These receptors all stem from an adult who received the AZD1222 COVID-19 vaccine. CDR3s include the opening cysteine and the closing phenylalanine or tryptophan. Fields, in order: V gene, clone size, J gene, D gene, CDR3 DNA, CDR3 protein. A D gene is named only where the DNA matches it firmly. The size of a clone is reported for some rows only, either as once, few or many, or as a class for expanded clones.

>TRBV6-5|-|TRBJ1-2|-
TGTGCCAGCACACAGAGGGGCGGATCCTATGGCTACACCTTC
CASTQRGGSYGYTF
>TRBV28|-|TRBJ1-5|-
TGTGCCAGCAGTTTATCTTATGAGCCCCAGCATTTT
CASSLSYEPQHF
>TRBV7-9|-|TRBJ1-4|-
TGTGCCAGCAGCTTGGAGGACGGGAGTAATGAAAAACTGTTTTTT
CASSLEDGSNEKLFF
>TRBV4-3|-|TRBJ1-6|-
TGCGCCAGCAGCCAACACTACGGCGCGGGCAATTCACCCCTCCACTTT
CASSQHYGAGNSPLHF
>TRBV3-1/TRBV3-2|-|TRBJ2-2|-
TGTGCCAGCAGCCCGCTGTCGGGGGCCGGGGAGCTGTTTTTT
CASSPLSGAGELFF
>TRBV5-4|-|TRBJ2-5|TRBD2
TGTGCCAGCAGACCCGCTAGCGGGACCTTCCAAGAGACCCAGTACTTC
CASRPASGTFQETQYF
>TRBV2|-|TRBJ2-2|-
TGTGCCAGCAGCCCGAGGCCAGGTTTGGCCGGGGAGCTGTTTTTT
CASSPRPGLAGELFF
>TRBV5-1|-|TRBJ1-5|-
TGCGCCAGCAGGCTATCCGGGACGGAACTCAATCAGCCCCAGCATTTT
CASRLSGTELNQPQHF
>TRBV4-1|-|TRBJ2-7|TRBD1
TGCGCCAGCAGCCAAGGGACAGGGGACTCCTACGAGCAGTACTTC
CASSQGTGDSYEQYF
>TRBV27|-|TRBJ2-7|TRBD1
TGTGCCAGCAGTCGTCTGACAGGGGGGACGGGGGAGCAGTACTTC
CASSRLTGGTGEQYF
>TRBV7-2|-|TRBJ2-1|-
TGTGCCAGCAGCTCCCCCCCAGCGGCGATCAATGAGCAGTTCTTC
CASSSPPAAINEQFF
>TRBV19|-|TRBJ1-5|-
TGTGCCAGTAGTATCGATTTCAATCAGCCCCAGCATTTT
CASSIDFNQPQHF
>TRBV28|once|TRBJ2-1|TRBD2
TGTGCCAGCAGTTTATTGGGGCTAGCGGATGTCTACAATGAGCAGTTCTTC
CASSLLGLADVYNEQFF
>TRBV19|-|TRBJ2-7|TRBD2
TGTGCCAGTAGTAGGGCGGGGAGGGCACGCGAGCAGTACTTC
CASSRAGRAREQYF
>TRBV28|-|TRBJ1-2|TRBD1
TGTGCCAGCAGAGTTGGGGACAGGTCTCTGCTCTATGGCTACACCTTC
CASRVGDRSLLYGYTF
>TRBV28|-|TRBJ2-1|-
TGTGCCAGCAGTTTACCCGCAGGGATTGGCTTAGGGGTGAACAATGAGCAGTTCTTC
CASSLPAGIGLGVNNEQFF
>TRBV14|-|TRBJ2-7|-
TGTGCCAGCAGCCAAGGAGAGGGGGGTTTAATGAGGGAGCAGTACTTC
CASSQGEGGLMREQYF
>TRBV6-2/TRBV6-3|-|TRBJ1-1|-
TGTGCCAGCAGCCCCGGGGGGTATACTGAAGCTTTCTTT
CASSPGGYTEAFF
>TRBV11-2|few|TRBJ1-1|-
TGTGCCAGCAGCTTAGGCGGAAGGGTATCAGCTTTCTTT
CASSLGGRVSAFF
>TRBV6-5|-|TRBJ2-7|TRBD2
TGTGCCAGCAGTTACACTAGCGGCCGTTACTACGAGCAGTACTTC
CASSYTSGRYYEQYF
>TRBV7-9|-|TRBJ2-3|-
TGTGCCAGCAGCCCCCAGGGTGTCGGCACAGATACGCAGTATTTT
CASSPQGVGTDTQYF
>TRBV7-9|-|TRBJ2-3|-
TGTGCCAGCCGACTAGGGGCCACAGATACGCAGTATTTT
CASRLGATDTQYF
>TRBV6-5|-|TRBJ1-2|-
TGTGCCAGCAGTTACTCGAGGGCTGGTGGCTACACCTTC
CASSYSRAGGYTF
>TRBV14|-|TRBJ1-2|TRBD1
TGTGCCAGCAGCCAAGCCGACAGGGTGCCCCAGACTAACTATGGCTACACCTTC
CASSQADRVPQTNYGYTF
>TRBV28|-|TRBJ1-1|-
TGTGCCAGCACCTTCAGATCAGGGGAACTAAGAGCTTTCTTT
CASTFRSGELRAFF
>TRBV6-2/TRBV6-3|-|TRBJ2-1|-
TGTGCCAGCAGTTCTGACAGGGGTATGGCGGGAGGGCTTTACAATGAGCAGTTCTTC
CASSSDRGMAGGLYNEQFF
>TRBV7-9|-|TRBJ2-3|TRBD2
TGTGCCAGCAGCTTAGGTAGCGGGAGGGTCAACACAGATACGCAGTATTTT
CASSLGSGRVNTDTQYF
>TRBV28|once|TRBJ2-4|TRBD2
TGTGCCAGCAGCCCGTTGGTAGGACTAGCGGGACTAACCAAAAACATTCAGTACTTC
CASSPLVGLAGLTKNIQYF
>TRBV2|-|TRBJ2-7|TRBD1
TGTGCCAGCAGTGAAGGGGGTGTAGGGGGCTTCGAGCAGTACTTC
CASSEGGVGGFEQYF
>TRBV6-2/TRBV6-3|-|TRBJ1-4|-
TGTGCCAGCAGCCCCCTCGGTCTGACTACAACTAATGAAAAACTGTTTTTT
CASSPLGLTTTNEKLFF
>TRBV19|once|TRBJ2-3|-
TGTGCCAGTAGTATAGGCAGGGTCACAGATACGCAGTATTTT
CASSIGRVTDTQYF
>TRBV7-3|-|TRBJ1-2|TRBD1
TGTGCCAGCAGGTCCACGGGACAGGGGGCTGTTGGCTACACCTTC
CASRSTGQGAVGYTF
>TRBV18|-|TRBJ2-2|TRBD1
TGTGCCAGCTCACCCCGGGACAGGGGCGGGGAGCTGTTTTTT
CASSPRDRGGELFF
>TRBV5-1|-|TRBJ2-2|TRBD2
TGCGCCAGCAGCCTATTAGCGGGAGTTGACACCGGGGAGCTGTTTTTT
CASSLLAGVDTGELFF
>TRBV2|-|TRBJ1-5|-
TGTGCCAGCAGGCTATATGAGGACCAGCCCCAGCATTTT
CASRLYEDQPQHF
>TRBV18|-|TRBJ2-2|TRBD1
TGTGCCAGCTCACCAATGCCGGGACAGGGGAACACCGGGGAGCTGTTTTTT
CASSPMPGQGNTGELFF
>TRBV7-9|-|TRBJ1-4|-
TGTGCCAGCAGCTTATGGAGTGGGGGGTTTGATGAAAAACTGTTTTTT
CASSLWSGGFDEKLFF
>TRBV10-3|-|TRBJ1-2|-
TGTGCCATCAGCGACGGGACACCTCTAAACTATGGCTACACCTTC
CAISDGTPLNYGYTF
>TRBV6-4|-|TRBJ1-2|-
TGTGCCAGCAGTGACTCACAACGGGGTGGCTACACCTTC
CASSDSQRGGYTF
>TRBV5-1|-|TRBJ1-3|-
TGCGCCAGCAGCTTGGATAGGTCCGGGGTCGGAAACACCATATATTTT
CASSLDRSGVGNTIYF
>TRBV30|-|TRBJ2-7|-
TGTGCCTGGAGTGTGGCTGGCTCCTACGAGCAGTACTTC
CAWSVAGSYEQYF
>TRBV6-5|-|TRBJ1-2|-
TGTGCCAGCAGTTACTGGCAAACCAACTATGGCTACACCTTC
CASSYWQTNYGYTF
>TRBV5-6|-|TRBJ2-5|TRBD1
TGTGCCAGCAGAACGGCCGGGCAGGGGGCATTTGAGACCCAGTACTTC
CASRTAGQGAFETQYF
>TRBV28|-|TRBJ1-5|-
TGTGCCAGCAGTCCTAATCAGCCCCAGCATTTT
CASSPNQPQHF
>TRBV7-2|-|TRBJ1-3|TRBD1
TGTGCCAGCAGCGGCCAGGGGGTTGGAAACACCATATATTTT
CASSGQGVGNTIYF
>TRBV5-5|once|TRBJ2-7|TRBD1
TGTGCCAGCAGCCGTCCCGGGACAGGGGGCAGCGAGCAGTACTTC
CASSRPGTGGSEQYF
>TRBV6-5|-|TRBJ1-5|-
TGTGCCAGCACCGAAGGGTTGCAGCCCCAGCATTTT
CASTEGLQPQHF
>TRBV3-1/TRBV3-2|-|TRBJ2-7|-
TGTGCCAGCAGCCGTACAGAGGGGTGCGACTCCTACGAGCAGTACTTC
CASSRTEGCDSYEQYF
>TRBV5-5|-|TRBJ2-3|TRBD2
TGTGCCAGCAGCTTGGACCTGGCGGGAGGGACAGATACGCAGTATTTT
CASSLDLAGGTDTQYF
>TRBV4-3|-|TRBJ1-5|-
TGCGCCAGCAGCCAAATACCGTGGTATAGCAATCAGCCCCAGCATTTT
CASSQIPWYSNQPQHF
>TRBV28|-|TRBJ1-2|TRBD1
TGTGCCAGCACCCAGGGGGCCGGACGGCTCCTTCGGTATGGCTACACCTTC
CASTQGAGRLLRYGYTF
>TRBV28|-|TRBJ1-5|TRBD1
TGTGCCAGCAGGGGCCAGGGGGAAGGGGGGAATCAGCCCCAGCATTTT
CASRGQGEGGNQPQHF
>TRBV7-6|-|TRBJ2-3|-
TGTGCCAGCAGCTTAGCGCTGGAGGGCCGAGATACGCAGTATTTT
CASSLALEGRDTQYF